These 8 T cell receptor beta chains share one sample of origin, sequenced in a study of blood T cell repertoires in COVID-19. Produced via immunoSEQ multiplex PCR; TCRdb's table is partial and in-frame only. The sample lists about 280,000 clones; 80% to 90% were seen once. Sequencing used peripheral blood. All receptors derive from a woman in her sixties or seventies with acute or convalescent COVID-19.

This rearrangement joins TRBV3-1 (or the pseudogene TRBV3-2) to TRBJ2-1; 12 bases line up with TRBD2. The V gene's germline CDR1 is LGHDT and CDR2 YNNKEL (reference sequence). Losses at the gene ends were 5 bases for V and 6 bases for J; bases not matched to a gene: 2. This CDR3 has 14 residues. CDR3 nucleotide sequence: TGTGCCAGCAGCGGGACTAGCGGGTCCAATGAGCAGTTCTTC. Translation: CASSGTSGSNEQFF.

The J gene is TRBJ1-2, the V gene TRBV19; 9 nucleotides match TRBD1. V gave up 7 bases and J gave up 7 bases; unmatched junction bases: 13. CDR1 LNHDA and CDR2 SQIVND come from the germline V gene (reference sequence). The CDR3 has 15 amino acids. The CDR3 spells CASTARGQGDFGYTF. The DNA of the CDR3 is TGTGCCAGTACCGCCAGGGGACAGGGAGACTTTGGCTACACCTTC.

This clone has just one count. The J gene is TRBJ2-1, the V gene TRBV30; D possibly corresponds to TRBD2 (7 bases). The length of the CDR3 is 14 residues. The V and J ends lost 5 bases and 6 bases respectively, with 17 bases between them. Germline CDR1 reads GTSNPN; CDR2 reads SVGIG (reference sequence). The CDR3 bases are TGTGCCTGGGGTCGAACCGGGGGGCCCAATGAGCAGTTCTTC. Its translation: CAWGRTGGPNEQFF.

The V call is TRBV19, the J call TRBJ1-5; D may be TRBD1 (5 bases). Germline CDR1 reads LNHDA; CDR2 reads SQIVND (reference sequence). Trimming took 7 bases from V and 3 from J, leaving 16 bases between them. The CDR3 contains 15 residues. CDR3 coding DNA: TGTGCCAGTACTCCTCTCCAGGGTACCAATCAGCCCCAGCATTTT. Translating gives CASTPLQGTNQPQHF.

CDR3 sequence (DNA): TGTGCCAGCAGCTTGGGTCAGGGGAGTAACTATGGCTACACCTTC. Translated, it gives CASSLGQGSNYGYTF. The chain recombines TRBV5-4 with TRBJ1-2; D may be TRBD1 (6 bases). Trimming took 0 bases from V and 1 from J, leaving 10 bases between them. The CDR3 has 15 amino acids. The germline V gene encodes CDR1 SGHNT and CDR2 YYREEE (reference sequence).

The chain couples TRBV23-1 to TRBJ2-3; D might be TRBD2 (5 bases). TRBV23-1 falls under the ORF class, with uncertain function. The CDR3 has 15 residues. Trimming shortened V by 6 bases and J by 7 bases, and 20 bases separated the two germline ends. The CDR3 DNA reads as TGCGCCAGCAGCAAGGTAAGAGGGAACTCTCATACGCAGTATTTT. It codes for CASSKVRGNSHTQYF.

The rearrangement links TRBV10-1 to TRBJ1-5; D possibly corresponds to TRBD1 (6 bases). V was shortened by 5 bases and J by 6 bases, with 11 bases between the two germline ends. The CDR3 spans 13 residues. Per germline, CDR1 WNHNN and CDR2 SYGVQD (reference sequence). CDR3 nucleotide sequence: TGCGCCAGCAGTACAGGGAGTGGTCAGCCCCAGCATTTT. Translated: CASSTGSGQPQHF.

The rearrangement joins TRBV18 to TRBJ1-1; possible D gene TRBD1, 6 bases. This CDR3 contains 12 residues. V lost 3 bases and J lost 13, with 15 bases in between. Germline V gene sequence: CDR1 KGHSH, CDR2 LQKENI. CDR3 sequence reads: CASSPDRIKVFF. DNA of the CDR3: TGTGCCAGCTCACCCGACAGGATCAAGGTTTTCTTT.